This T cell receptor (beta chain) is from a study of blood T cell repertoires in COVID-19 (dated by TCRdb to 2020 to 2021). About the full investigation: The collaborator samples originated in the United States, Italy and Spain and spanned the acute and convalescent phases of COVID-19. A de-identified subject ID, COVID-19 status, age in years and sex were almost always included in the sample metadata. Samples came from the ongoing ImmuneRACE study (first 160 participants) plus 1,254 subjects from 6 global collaborators. The prospective study material was composed of cDNA or gDNA derived from T cells, B-cell-depleted T cells, or PBMCs. The dataset comprised deeply sampled blood TCRbeta repertoires from subjects exposed to, actively infected with, or recovered from COVID-19. A freely available public database, intended as a resource for researchers studying the immune response to SARS-CoV-2, is where the repertoires were released. Where available, HLA class I and class II types were taken from metadata supplied by the sample provider and were not determined by assay-based typing.

Trimming accounts for 1 base at V and 3 bases at J, while the number of junction bases matched to no gene is 10. Based on the germline V gene, the CDR1 and CDR2 sequences are MGHRA and YSYEKL. The CDR3 numbers 17 residues from cysteine through phenylalanine. This entry keeps only the CDR3 DNA: 51 bases, framed from base 1. Broad study findings and their caveats: The quantity of clinical and demographic metadata differed by source and by participant and was supplied without curation.

TCRbeta CDR3 regions were amplified from genomic DNA using the immunoSEQ Assay, a bias-controlled multiplex PCR. On the authors' methods: Within the assay, amplification of reference gene primers was used to estimate how many nucleated cells each sample contained. Sequence reads were collapsed and filtered to measure the absolute abundance of every unique TCRbeta CDR3 rearrangement. Productive Simpson clonality was computed per sample as the square root of Simpson's diversity index over productive rearrangements. This immuneACCESS table, as held by TCRdb, lists in-frame sequences with V and J called but not all clones. Of the missing ones, under half trace to an unresolved V gene in checked studies; the others have no known cause. That table supplies the V and J calls and clone size; D and trimming were determined from the DNA. The table for this sample lists about 300,000 clones; about 89% of them were counted only once. 2.2% of the sample is in the top ten clones.

In Seattle, one collaborating source enrolled patients while the infection was active and tracked those patients longitudinally over the course of disease. Each collaborating institution followed its own protocols to collect whole blood in K2EDTA tubes. For TCRbeta analysis, collaborators shipped samples in one of three forms: frozen whole blood, isolated PBMCs, or DNA extracted from either of those sample types. About this clone itself: Its binding antigen is unknown. No much larger clone exists at a distance of one base, and base qualities are not known.

Input material: peripheral blood. Recombination linked TRBV4-1 to TRBJ2-3, with 7 middle bases fitting TRBD1. The TCR comes from a woman aged 25 to 45 with COVID-19, enrolled during active disease. The CDR3 region has the sequence CASSQGYEGGWTDTQYF. The DNA sequence follows: TGCGCCAGCAGCCAAGGCTACGAAGGGGGCTGGACAGATACGCAGTATTTT.